This TCR beta chain was obtained from a study of blood T cell repertoires in COVID-19. On the study more broadly: T cells, B-cell-depleted T cells, or PBMCs supplied cDNA or gDNA.

Those enrolled in Seattle joined during active infection and were followed longitudinally afterward. In the source study's methods: Reference gene primer amplification gave estimated nucleated cell counts. Profiling relied on immunoSEQ multiplex PCR, and the TCRdb table lists in-frame clones only, not all of them. Clone size and V and J calls were adopted from that table, with D and trimming inferred from the DNA. The top ten clones hold around 20% of a sample with 47,000 or so clones, approximately 80% of them seen once. The ends were cut back, 3 bases at V and 6 bases at J, with 12 bases in the middle. Germline CDR1 is SEHNR and CDR2 is FQNEAQ (reference sequence). The CDR3 is 13 residues long.

The sample comprised peripheral blood. This clonotype was obtained from a woman aged 80 or over with COVID-19, enrolled during active disease. The chain carries TRBV7-9 and TRBJ2-7; weak D call: TRBD1 (6 bases). CDR3 loop: CASSFGTQSEQYF. In nucleotides, the CDR3 is TGTGCCAGCAGCTTTGGGACACAATCCGAGCAGTACTTC. Combining the CDR3 with reference TRBV7-9 and TRBJ2-7 gives the whole variable domain DTGVSQNPRHKITKRGQNVTFRCDPISEHNRLYWYRQTLGQGPEFLTYFQNEAQLEKSRLLSDRFSAERPKGSFSTLEIQRTEQGDSAMYLCASSFGTQSEQYFGPGTRLTVT.